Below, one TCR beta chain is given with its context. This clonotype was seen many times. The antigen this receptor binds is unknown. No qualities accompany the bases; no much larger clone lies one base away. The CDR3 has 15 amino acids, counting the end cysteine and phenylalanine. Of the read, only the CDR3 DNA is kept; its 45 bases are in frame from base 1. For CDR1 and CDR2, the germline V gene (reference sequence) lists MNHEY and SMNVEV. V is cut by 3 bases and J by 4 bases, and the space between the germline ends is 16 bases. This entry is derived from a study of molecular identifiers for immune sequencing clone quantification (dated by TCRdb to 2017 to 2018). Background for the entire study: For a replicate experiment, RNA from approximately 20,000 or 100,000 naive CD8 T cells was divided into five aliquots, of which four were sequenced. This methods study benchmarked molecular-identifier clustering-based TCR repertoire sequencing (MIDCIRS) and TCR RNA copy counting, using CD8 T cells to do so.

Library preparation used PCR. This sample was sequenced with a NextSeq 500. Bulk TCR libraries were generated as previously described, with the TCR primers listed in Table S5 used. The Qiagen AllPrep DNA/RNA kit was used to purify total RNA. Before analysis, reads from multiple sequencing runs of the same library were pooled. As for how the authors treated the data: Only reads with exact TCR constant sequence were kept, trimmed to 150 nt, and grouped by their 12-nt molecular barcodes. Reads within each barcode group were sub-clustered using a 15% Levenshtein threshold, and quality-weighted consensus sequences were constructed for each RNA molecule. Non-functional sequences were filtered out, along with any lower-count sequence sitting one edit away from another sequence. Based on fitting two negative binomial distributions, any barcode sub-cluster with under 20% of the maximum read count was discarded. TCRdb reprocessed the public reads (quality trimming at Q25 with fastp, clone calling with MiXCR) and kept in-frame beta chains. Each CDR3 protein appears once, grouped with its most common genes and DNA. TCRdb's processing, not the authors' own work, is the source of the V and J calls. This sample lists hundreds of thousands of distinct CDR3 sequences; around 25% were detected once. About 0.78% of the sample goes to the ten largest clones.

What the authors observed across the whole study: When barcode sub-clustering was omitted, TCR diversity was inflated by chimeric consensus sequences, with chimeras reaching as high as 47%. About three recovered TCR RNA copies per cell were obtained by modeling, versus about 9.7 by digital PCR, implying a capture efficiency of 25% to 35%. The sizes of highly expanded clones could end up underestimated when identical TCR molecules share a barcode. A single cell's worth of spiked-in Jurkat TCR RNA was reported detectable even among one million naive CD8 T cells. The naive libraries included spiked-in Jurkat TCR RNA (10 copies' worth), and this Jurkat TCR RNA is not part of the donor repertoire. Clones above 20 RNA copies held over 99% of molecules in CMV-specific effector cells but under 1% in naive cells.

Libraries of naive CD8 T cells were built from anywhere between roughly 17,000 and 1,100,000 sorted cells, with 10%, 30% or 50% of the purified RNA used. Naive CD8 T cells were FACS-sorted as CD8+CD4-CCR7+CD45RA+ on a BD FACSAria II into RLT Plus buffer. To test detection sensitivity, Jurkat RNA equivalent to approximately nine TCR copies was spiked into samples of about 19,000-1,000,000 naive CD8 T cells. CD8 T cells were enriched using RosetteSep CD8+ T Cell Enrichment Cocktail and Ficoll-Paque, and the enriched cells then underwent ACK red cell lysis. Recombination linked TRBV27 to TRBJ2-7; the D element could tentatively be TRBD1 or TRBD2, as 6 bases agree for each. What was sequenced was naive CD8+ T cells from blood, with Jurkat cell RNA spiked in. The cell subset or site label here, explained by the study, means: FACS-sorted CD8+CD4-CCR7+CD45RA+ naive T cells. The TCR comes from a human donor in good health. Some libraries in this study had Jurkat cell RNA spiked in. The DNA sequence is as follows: TGTGCCAGCAGTTTTGTTGGACCGGGGGCGTACGAGCAGTACTTC. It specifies CASSFVGPGAYEQYF.